The rows below give T cell receptor beta chains drawn from one sample of a study of blood T cell repertoires in COVID-19. Sequencing used immunoSEQ multiplex PCR; TCRdb keeps in-frame clones, though not all of them. Of some 300,000 clones in the sample, about nine tenths are singletons; the top ten hold 1.8%. The sequenced material came from peripheral blood. These receptors were collected from a woman aged 30 to 39 with COVID-19, enrolled during active disease. CDR3s include the opening cysteine and the closing phenylalanine or tryptophan. The D gene is left open where the match is weak. Rows give clone size only sometimes, using once, few, many, or a class for an expanded clone.

j_call: TRBJ2-1
v_call: TRBV6-1
cdr3_length: 15
clone_size: .
d_call: TRBD2
cdr3_nt: TGTGCCAGCAGTGAATCTAGCGGGGGGTACAATGAGCAGTTCTTC
cdr3_aa: CASSESSGGYNEQFF

j_call: TRBJ1-1
v_call: TRBV25-1
cdr3_length: 12
clone_size: .
d_call: .
cdr3_nt: TGTGCCAGCCACGGGGGGAACACTGAAGCTTTCTTT
cdr3_aa: CASHGGNTEAFF

j_call: TRBJ2-5
v_call: TRBV5-1
cdr3_length: 15
clone_size: .
d_call: TRBD1
cdr3_nt: TGCGCCAGCTCCACAGGGGGGCCGTTCTTAGAGACCCAGTACTTC
cdr3_aa: CASSTGGPFLETQYF

j_call: TRBJ1-2
v_call: TRBV2
cdr3_length: 15
clone_size: .
d_call: .
cdr3_nt: TGTGCCAGCAGAAATACGGCGACAGGCCGCGGAGGCTACACCTTC
cdr3_aa: CASRNTATGRGGYTF

j_call: TRBJ1-3
v_call: TRBV28
cdr3_length: 15
clone_size: .
d_call: TRBD1
cdr3_nt: TGTGCCAGCAGTTTTGAGGGGGCTATTGGAAACACCATATATTTT
cdr3_aa: CASSFEGAIGNTIYF

j_call: TRBJ1-3
v_call: TRBV19
cdr3_length: 14
clone_size: .
d_call: .
cdr3_nt: TGTGCCAGTAGCACCAGGTACTCTGGAAACACCATATATTTT
cdr3_aa: CASSTRYSGNTIYF

j_call: TRBJ1-2
v_call: TRBV11-3
cdr3_length: 14
clone_size: .
d_call: .
cdr3_nt: TGTGCCAGCAGCTCCCCAGGGAAGACCTATGGCTACACCTTC
cdr3_aa: CASSSPGKTYGYTF

j_call: TRBJ1-1
v_call: TRBV6-5
cdr3_length: 15
clone_size: .
d_call: TRBD1
cdr3_nt: TGTGCCAGCAGTTACGACAGGGCAGCGGGCACTGAAGCTTTCTTT
cdr3_aa: CASSYDRAAGTEAFF

j_call: TRBJ1-1
v_call: TRBV12-5
cdr3_length: 17
clone_size: .
d_call: TRBD1
cdr3_nt: TGTGCTAGTGTCGCGCCGCGGGACAGGGGATTGAACACTGAAGCTTTCTTT
cdr3_aa: CASVAPRDRGLNTEAFF

j_call: TRBJ1-1
v_call: TRBV29-1
cdr3_length: 13
clone_size: .
d_call: .
cdr3_nt: TGCAGCGTCTCGAGGGAATTGAACTTACCAGCTTTCTTT
cdr3_aa: CSVSRELNLPAFF

j_call: TRBJ2-6
v_call: TRBV10-3
cdr3_length: 13
clone_size: .
d_call: .
cdr3_nt: TGTGCCATCAGCCCGGGGGGCTCCAACGTCCTGACTTTC
cdr3_aa: CAISPGGSNVLTF

j_call: TRBJ2-1
v_call: TRBV27
cdr3_length: 14
clone_size: .
d_call: TRBD1
cdr3_nt: TGTGCCAGCAGCCGGACAGGGCTCAACAATGAGCAGTTCTTC
cdr3_aa: CASSRTGLNNEQFF

j_call: TRBJ2-7
v_call: TRBV2
cdr3_length: 13
clone_size: few
d_call: .
cdr3_nt: TGTGCCAGCATTGCGCAACTCTCCTACGAGCAGTACTTC
cdr3_aa: CASIAQLSYEQYF

j_call: TRBJ2-3
v_call: TRBV6-2/TRBV6-3
cdr3_length: 16
clone_size: .
d_call: TRBD2
cdr3_nt: TGTGCCAGCAGTTACGATGGCGGGGGGTTCCGAGATACGCAGTATTTT
cdr3_aa: CASSYDGGGFRDTQYF

j_call: TRBJ1-4
v_call: TRBV7-8
cdr3_length: 13
clone_size: .
d_call: TRBD1
cdr3_nt: TGTGCCAGCAGCCTACAGGGGGACGGAAAACTGTTTTTT
cdr3_aa: CASSLQGDGKLFF

j_call: TRBJ2-3
v_call: TRBV10-1
cdr3_length: 13
clone_size: .
d_call: .
cdr3_nt: TGCGCCAGCAGTGATCGGGGCACAGATACGCAGTATTTT
cdr3_aa: CASSDRGTDTQYF

j_call: TRBJ1-2
v_call: TRBV29-1
cdr3_length: 13
clone_size: .
d_call: .
cdr3_nt: TGCAGCGTTACCGGGACTGTTAACTATGGCTACACCTTC
cdr3_aa: CSVTGTVNYGYTF

j_call: TRBJ2-5
v_call: TRBV7-2
cdr3_length: 17
clone_size: .
d_call: .
cdr3_nt: TGTGCCAGCAGCCCCCTGAGAGGGGGCGGGGTGCAAGAGACCCAGTACTTC
cdr3_aa: CASSPLRGGGVQETQYF

j_call: TRBJ1-2
v_call: TRBV25-1
cdr3_length: 14
clone_size: .
d_call: .
cdr3_nt: TGTGCCAGCAGTGAATCTGGCAGGGAGGACGGCTACACCTTC
cdr3_aa: CASSESGREDGYTF

j_call: TRBJ1-5
v_call: TRBV21-1
cdr3_length: 14
clone_size: few
d_call: .
cdr3_nt: TGTGCCAGCAGCAAAGAGGACAGGGATCAGCCCCAGCATTTT
cdr3_aa: CASSKEDRDQPQHF

j_call: TRBJ1-3
v_call: TRBV6-5
cdr3_length: 15
clone_size: once
d_call: .
cdr3_nt: TGTGCCAGCAGAAACCTAGACGGTTGGGGAAACACCATATATTTT
cdr3_aa: CASRNLDGWGNTIYF

j_call: TRBJ2-3
v_call: TRBV6-5
cdr3_length: 16
clone_size: .
d_call: .
cdr3_nt: TGTGCCAGCAGTTACCCTGACAGGGAGGGCACAGATACGCAGTATTTT
cdr3_aa: CASSYPDREGTDTQYF

j_call: TRBJ2-6
v_call: TRBV19
cdr3_length: 17
clone_size: .
d_call: TRBD1
cdr3_nt: TGTGCCAGTAGTATAGGACAGGGAATAGCAGGGGCCAACGTCCTGACTTTC
cdr3_aa: CASSIGQGIAGANVLTF

j_call: TRBJ1-1
v_call: TRBV5-1
cdr3_length: 14
clone_size: .
d_call: TRBD1
cdr3_nt: TGCGCCAGCACCTTTGACAGGGCGAACACTGAAGCTTTCTTT
cdr3_aa: CASTFDRANTEAFF

j_call: TRBJ2-2
v_call: TRBV5-1
cdr3_length: 15
clone_size: .
d_call: .
cdr3_nt: TGCGCCAGCAGCTTGTTGGATGCGGGTGACGGGGAGCTGTTTTTT
cdr3_aa: CASSLLDAGDGELFF

j_call: TRBJ2-7
v_call: TRBV27
cdr3_length: 15
clone_size: once
d_call: TRBD2
cdr3_nt: TGTGCCAGCAGTCGTAGCGGGGGGCTTCCCTACGAGCAGTACTTC
cdr3_aa: CASSRSGGLPYEQYF

j_call: TRBJ1-4
v_call: TRBV29-1
cdr3_length: 13
clone_size: .
d_call: TRBD1
cdr3_nt: TGCAGCGGCGGTGGGGACAGGGACGAAAAACTGTTTTTT
cdr3_aa: CSGGGDRDEKLFF

j_call: TRBJ1-2
v_call: TRBV6-5
cdr3_length: 13
clone_size: .
d_call: .
cdr3_nt: TGTGCCAGCGGTAGGACAGTCGGCTATGGCTACACCTTC
cdr3_aa: CASGRTVGYGYTF

j_call: TRBJ2-5
v_call: TRBV7-8
cdr3_length: 16
clone_size: .
d_call: .
cdr3_nt: TGTGCCAGCAGCCCCCGGTGGGGCCCGGGCCAAGAGACCCAGTACTTC
cdr3_aa: CASSPRWGPGQETQYF

j_call: TRBJ1-5
v_call: TRBV19
cdr3_length: 18
clone_size: .
d_call: .
cdr3_nt: TGTGCCAGTAGTATACCTCCAGGGAGGGGCGGTAGCAATCAGCCCCAGCATTTT
cdr3_aa: CASSIPPGRGGSNQPQHF

j_call: TRBJ2-3
v_call: TRBV13
cdr3_length: 13
clone_size: .
d_call: TRBD2
cdr3_nt: TGTGCCAGTCTAGCGGGGAGCGAGGATACGCAGTATTTT
cdr3_aa: CASLAGSEDTQYF

j_call: TRBJ1-3
v_call: TRBV7-9
cdr3_length: 15
clone_size: .
d_call: TRBD1
cdr3_nt: TGTGCCAGCAGCCCACAGGGGGCGACTGGAAACACCATATATTTT
cdr3_aa: CASSPQGATGNTIYF

j_call: TRBJ2-1
v_call: TRBV2
cdr3_length: 16
clone_size: .
d_call: .
cdr3_nt: TGTGCCAGCGCAAGAAACCCCCCTAGCTCCTACAATGAGCAGTTCTTC
cdr3_aa: CASARNPPSSYNEQFF

j_call: TRBJ1-3
v_call: TRBV4-3
cdr3_length: 15
clone_size: .
d_call: TRBD1
cdr3_nt: TGCGCCAGCAGCGCCGGGACAGCCCCGGGAAACACCATATATTTT
cdr3_aa: CASSAGTAPGNTIYF

j_call: TRBJ1-1
v_call: TRBV28
cdr3_length: 15
clone_size: .
d_call: TRBD1
cdr3_nt: TGTGCCAGCAGTTTGGGGACAGGGTTCAGGACTGAAGCTTTCTTT
cdr3_aa: CASSLGTGFRTEAFF

j_call: TRBJ1-2
v_call: TRBV30
cdr3_length: 16
clone_size: .
d_call: TRBD1
cdr3_nt: TGTGCCTGGAGTGGCCCTCGGACAGGGGTTTTCTATGGCTACACCTTC
cdr3_aa: CAWSGPRTGVFYGYTF

j_call: TRBJ2-1
v_call: TRBV28
cdr3_length: 14
clone_size: .
d_call: .
cdr3_nt: TGTGCCAGCAGTTTGGAGGGGGGGTGGAATGAGCAGTTCTTC
cdr3_aa: CASSLEGGWNEQFF

j_call: TRBJ1-1
v_call: TRBV19
cdr3_length: 13
clone_size: .
d_call: .
cdr3_nt: TGTGCCGCAACAATACGCGGGGCCGGAGAAGCTTTCTTT
cdr3_aa: CAATIRGAGEAFF

j_call: TRBJ1-2
v_call: TRBV6-5
cdr3_length: 14
clone_size: .
d_call: .
cdr3_nt: TGTGCCAGCAGTTACGCGCGGCAATACTATGGCTACACCTTC
cdr3_aa: CASSYARQYYGYTF

j_call: TRBJ2-2
v_call: TRBV19
cdr3_length: 16
clone_size: .
d_call: TRBD1
cdr3_nt: TGTGCCAGTAGTATCGGACAGGGGGCGCGGGTCGGGGAGCTGTTTTTT
cdr3_aa: CASSIGQGARVGELFF